This T cell receptor beta chain derives from a study of CD8 T cells in Susac syndrome. With random hexamers, 0.5 to 1 ug RNA was reverse transcribed. TCRdb independently ran MiXCR on the immunoSEQ multiplex PCR reads; one entry per CDR3 protein. The sample has approximately 300,000 distinct CDR3 sequences; around 91% are singletons. The V and J ends lost 0 bases and 7 bases respectively, with 17 bases between them. The CDR3 has 15 residues. Germline lookup yields CDR1 SGDLS and CDR2 YYNGEE. The clonotype comes from a human donor with multiple sclerosis. The sequencing input was CD8+ T cells from PBMCs. This rearrangement joins TRBV9 to TRBJ2-7; D possibly corresponds to TRBD1 (6 bases). The CDR3 spells CASSVEGQPATEQYF. CDR3 sequence (DNA): TGTGCCAGCAGCGTAGAAGGACAGCCCGCGACGGAGCAGTACTTC.